The 3 T cell receptor beta chains in this list originate from one sample, sequenced in a study of T cell changes during pregnancy in multiple sclerosis. The repertoire was sequenced with immunoSEQ multiplex PCR; TCRdb's copy has only in-frame clones and lacks some. In the table there are around 28,000 clones, about nine tenths of which are singletons. This specimen consisted of CD8+ T cells from peripheral blood mononuclear cells, obtained in the second trimester of pregnancy. These receptors came from a female donor with multiple sclerosis, enrolled in a pregnancy study.

This clone was seen just once. V gene TRBV7-9 combines with J gene TRBJ1-1; D may be TRBD1 (5 bases). The germline CDR1 and CDR2 sequences are SEHNR and FQNEAQ (reference sequence). V was pared by 4 bases and J by 4 bases, with 16 bases between. There are 15 residues in the CDR3. The CDR3 DNA reads as TGTGCCAGCAGCTCAAAACAGGTAGCCGTCACTGAAGCTTTCTTT. It translates to CASSSKQVAVTEAFF.

The chain recombines TRBV30 with TRBJ2-7, with a weak D call TRBD2 (5 bases). Germline V gene sequence: CDR1 GTSNPN, CDR2 SVGIG (reference sequence). This CDR3 contains 13 residues. The V end was cut by 0 bases, the J end by 5 bases, with 11 bases between. This CDR3 is CAWSVYGIHEQYF. The CDR3 DNA is TGTGCCTGGAGTGTATACGGGATCCACGAGCAGTACTTC.

V is TRBV11-2 and J is TRBJ2-3, with D perhaps matching TRBD2 (6 bases). Trimming took 1 base from V and 1 from J, leaving 9 bases between them. The germline V gene has CDR1 SGHAT and CDR2 FQNNGV. The CDR3 runs to 15 residues. As DNA, the CDR3 is TGTGCCAGCAGCTTAGGGACGGGAGGCACAGATACGCAGTATTTT. Protein sequence: CASSLGTGGTDTQYF.